This record covers a single T cell receptor (beta chain). What it binds is not known. The sample comes from a study of T cell responses to AZD1222 COVID-19 vaccine. The study's findings and limits: Once two AZD1222 doses were given, Spike-specific TCR breadth and depth went up. Only a handful of AZD1222 recipients, more than 5 in all, had baseline seropositivity. Spike-spanning, vaccine-associated CD4 TCRs were dominant at 160-218 and 743-854.

The method was immunoSEQ multiplex PCR; TCRdb's version includes in-frame clones alone and lacks a portion of them. The data show under 150,000 clones, 90% to 95% seen once. V was trimmed by 2 bases and J by 1 base, leaving 2 bases between them. This CDR3 contains 12 residues. Germline V CDR1 and CDR2: MNHNS, SASEGT. The specimen was peripheral blood, collected on day 0 of AZD1222 vaccination. The chain recombines TRBV6-1 with TRBJ2-5; D call uncertain. The sequence was collected from an adult in good health. Written as DNA, the CDR3 is TGTGCCAGCAGTGAAATCCAAGAGACCCAGTACTTC. Translation gives CASSEIQETQYF.